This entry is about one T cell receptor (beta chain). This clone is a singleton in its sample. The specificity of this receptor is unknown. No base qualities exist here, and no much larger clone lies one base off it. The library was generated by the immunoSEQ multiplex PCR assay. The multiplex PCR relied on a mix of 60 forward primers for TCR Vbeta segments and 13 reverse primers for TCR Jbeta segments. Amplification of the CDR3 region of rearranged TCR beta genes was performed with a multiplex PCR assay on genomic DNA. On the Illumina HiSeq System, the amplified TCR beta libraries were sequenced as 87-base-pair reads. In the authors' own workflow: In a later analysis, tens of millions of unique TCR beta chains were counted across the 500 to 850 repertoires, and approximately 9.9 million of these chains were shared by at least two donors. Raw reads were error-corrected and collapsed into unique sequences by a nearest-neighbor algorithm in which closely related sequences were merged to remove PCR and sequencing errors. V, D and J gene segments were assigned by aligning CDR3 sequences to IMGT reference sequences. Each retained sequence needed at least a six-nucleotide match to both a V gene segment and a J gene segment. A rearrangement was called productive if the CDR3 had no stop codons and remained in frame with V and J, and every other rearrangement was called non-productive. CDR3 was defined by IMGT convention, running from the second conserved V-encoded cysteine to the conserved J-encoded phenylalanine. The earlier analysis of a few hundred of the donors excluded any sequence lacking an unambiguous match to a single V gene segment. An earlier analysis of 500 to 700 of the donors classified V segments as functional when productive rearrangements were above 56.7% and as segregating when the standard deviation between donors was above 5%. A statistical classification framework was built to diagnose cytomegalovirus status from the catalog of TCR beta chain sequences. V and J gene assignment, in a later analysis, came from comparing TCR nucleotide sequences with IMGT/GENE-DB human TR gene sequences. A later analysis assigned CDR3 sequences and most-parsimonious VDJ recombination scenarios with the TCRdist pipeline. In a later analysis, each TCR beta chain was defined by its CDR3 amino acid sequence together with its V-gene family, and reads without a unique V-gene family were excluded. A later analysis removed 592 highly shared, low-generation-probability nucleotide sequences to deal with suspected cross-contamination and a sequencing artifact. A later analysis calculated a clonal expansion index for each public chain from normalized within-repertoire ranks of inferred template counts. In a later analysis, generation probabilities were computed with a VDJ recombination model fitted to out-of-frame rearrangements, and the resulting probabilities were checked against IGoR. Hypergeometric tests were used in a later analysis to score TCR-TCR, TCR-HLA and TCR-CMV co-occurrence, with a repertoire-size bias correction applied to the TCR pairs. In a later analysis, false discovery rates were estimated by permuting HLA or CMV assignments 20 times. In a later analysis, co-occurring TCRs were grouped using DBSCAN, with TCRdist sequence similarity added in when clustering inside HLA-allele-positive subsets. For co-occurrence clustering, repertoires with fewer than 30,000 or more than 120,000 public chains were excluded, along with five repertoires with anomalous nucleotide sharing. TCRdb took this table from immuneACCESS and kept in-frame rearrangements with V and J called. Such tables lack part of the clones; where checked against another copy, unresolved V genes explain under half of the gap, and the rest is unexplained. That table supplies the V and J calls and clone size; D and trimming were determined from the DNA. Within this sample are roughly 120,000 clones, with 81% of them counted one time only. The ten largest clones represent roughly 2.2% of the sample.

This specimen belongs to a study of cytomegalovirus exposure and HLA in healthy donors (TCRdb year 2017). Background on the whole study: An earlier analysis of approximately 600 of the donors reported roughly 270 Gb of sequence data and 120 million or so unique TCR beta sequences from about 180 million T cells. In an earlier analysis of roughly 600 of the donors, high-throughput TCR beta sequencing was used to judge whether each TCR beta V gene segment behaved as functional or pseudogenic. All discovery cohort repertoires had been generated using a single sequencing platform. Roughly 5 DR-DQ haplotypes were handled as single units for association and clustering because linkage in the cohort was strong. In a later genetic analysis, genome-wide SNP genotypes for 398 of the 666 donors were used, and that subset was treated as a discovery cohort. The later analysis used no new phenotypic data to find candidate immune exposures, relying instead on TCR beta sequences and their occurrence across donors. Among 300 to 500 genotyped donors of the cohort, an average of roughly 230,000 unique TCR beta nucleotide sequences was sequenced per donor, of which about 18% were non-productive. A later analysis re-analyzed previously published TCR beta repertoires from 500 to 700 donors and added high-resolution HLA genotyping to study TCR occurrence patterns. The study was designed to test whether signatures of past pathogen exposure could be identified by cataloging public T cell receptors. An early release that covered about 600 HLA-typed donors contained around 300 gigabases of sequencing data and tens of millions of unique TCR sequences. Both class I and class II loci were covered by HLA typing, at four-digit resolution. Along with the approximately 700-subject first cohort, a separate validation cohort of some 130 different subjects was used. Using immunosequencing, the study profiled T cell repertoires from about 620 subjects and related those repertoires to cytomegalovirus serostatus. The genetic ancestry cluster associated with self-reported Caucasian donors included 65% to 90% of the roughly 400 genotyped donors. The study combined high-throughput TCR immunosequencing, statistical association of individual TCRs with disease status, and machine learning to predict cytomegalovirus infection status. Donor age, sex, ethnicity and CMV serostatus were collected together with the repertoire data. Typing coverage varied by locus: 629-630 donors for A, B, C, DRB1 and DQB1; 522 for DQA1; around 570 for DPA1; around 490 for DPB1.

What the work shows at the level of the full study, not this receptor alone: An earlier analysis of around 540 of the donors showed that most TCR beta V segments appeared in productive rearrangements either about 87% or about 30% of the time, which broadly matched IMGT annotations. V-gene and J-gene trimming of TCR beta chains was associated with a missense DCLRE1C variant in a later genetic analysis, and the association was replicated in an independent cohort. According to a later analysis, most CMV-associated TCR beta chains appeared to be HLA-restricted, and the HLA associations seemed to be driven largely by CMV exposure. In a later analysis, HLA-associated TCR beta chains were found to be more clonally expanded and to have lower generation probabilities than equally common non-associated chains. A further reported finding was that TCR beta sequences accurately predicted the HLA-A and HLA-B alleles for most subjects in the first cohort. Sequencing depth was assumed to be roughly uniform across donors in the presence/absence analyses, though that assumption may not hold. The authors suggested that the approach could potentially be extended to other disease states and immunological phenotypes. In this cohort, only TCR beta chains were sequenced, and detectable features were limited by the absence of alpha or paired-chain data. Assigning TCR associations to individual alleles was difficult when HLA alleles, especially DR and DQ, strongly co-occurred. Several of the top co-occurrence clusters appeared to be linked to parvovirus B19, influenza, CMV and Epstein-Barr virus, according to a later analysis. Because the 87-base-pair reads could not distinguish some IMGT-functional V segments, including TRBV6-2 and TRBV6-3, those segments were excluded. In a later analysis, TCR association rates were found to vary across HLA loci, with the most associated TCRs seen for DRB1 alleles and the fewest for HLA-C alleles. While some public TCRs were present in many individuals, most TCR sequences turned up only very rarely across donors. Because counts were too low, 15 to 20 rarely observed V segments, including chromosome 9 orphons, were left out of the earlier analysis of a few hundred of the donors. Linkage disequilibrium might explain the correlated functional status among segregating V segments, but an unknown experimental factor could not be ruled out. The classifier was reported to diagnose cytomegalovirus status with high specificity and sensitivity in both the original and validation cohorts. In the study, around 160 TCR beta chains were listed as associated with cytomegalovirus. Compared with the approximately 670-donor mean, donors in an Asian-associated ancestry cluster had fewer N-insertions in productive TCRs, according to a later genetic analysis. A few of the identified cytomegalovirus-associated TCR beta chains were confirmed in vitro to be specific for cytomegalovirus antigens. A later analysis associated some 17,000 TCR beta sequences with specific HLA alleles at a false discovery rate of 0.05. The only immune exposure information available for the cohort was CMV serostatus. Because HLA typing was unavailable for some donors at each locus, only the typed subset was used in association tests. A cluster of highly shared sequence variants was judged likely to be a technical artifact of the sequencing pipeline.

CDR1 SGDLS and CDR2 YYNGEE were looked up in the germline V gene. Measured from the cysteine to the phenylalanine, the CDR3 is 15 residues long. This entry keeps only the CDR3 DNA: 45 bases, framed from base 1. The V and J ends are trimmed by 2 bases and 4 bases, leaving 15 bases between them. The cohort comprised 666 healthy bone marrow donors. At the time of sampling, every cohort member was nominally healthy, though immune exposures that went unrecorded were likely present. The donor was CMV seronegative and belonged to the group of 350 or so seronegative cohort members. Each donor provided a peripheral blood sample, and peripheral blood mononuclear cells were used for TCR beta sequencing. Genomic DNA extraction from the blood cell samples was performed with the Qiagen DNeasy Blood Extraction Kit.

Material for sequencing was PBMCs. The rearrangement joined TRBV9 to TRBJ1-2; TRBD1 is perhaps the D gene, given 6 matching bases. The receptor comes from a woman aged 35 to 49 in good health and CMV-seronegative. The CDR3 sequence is CASSVTSGAGYGYTF. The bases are TGTGCCAGCAGCGTTACCTCAGGGGCGGGCTATGGCTACACCTTC.